The source of this T cell receptor beta chain is a study of blood T cell repertoires in COVID-19. Overall study context: T cells, B-cell-depleted T cells, or PBMCs supplied cDNA or gDNA.

Trimming cost V 7 bases and J 10 bases, with 20 bases left between them. Germline V gene sequence: CDR1 SGHAT, CDR2 FQNNGV. CDR3 length: 15 amino acids. How the authors handled the data: Estimation of nucleated cell counts was performed using reference gene primer amplification. The assay was immunoSEQ multiplex PCR, and TCRdb's table has in-frame clones only and misses some. V, J and clone size were drawn from that table, and D and trimming were deduced from the DNA. The sample gives approximately 350,000 clones, 70% to 90% of which show up once; roughly 1.2% is in the top ten. The sample taken for sequencing was peripheral blood. This rearrangement joins TRBV11-2 to TRBJ1-6, with a weak D call TRBD1 (5 bases). This sequence was found in a man aged 35 to 55 with acute or convalescent COVID-19. The CDR3 region has the DNA TGTGCCAGCACCCCCCAGGGAGGGCCGGGGTCACCCCTCCACTTT. Translated, it gives CASTPQGGPGSPLHF. Using reference TRBV11-2 and TRBJ1-6 for the parts outside the CDR3, the full variable domain is EAGVAQSPRYKIIEKRQSVAFWCNPISGHATLYWYQQILGQGPKLLIQFQNNGVVDDSQLPKDRFSAERLKGVDSTLKIQPAKLEDSAVYLCASTPQGGPGSPLHFGNGTRLTVT.